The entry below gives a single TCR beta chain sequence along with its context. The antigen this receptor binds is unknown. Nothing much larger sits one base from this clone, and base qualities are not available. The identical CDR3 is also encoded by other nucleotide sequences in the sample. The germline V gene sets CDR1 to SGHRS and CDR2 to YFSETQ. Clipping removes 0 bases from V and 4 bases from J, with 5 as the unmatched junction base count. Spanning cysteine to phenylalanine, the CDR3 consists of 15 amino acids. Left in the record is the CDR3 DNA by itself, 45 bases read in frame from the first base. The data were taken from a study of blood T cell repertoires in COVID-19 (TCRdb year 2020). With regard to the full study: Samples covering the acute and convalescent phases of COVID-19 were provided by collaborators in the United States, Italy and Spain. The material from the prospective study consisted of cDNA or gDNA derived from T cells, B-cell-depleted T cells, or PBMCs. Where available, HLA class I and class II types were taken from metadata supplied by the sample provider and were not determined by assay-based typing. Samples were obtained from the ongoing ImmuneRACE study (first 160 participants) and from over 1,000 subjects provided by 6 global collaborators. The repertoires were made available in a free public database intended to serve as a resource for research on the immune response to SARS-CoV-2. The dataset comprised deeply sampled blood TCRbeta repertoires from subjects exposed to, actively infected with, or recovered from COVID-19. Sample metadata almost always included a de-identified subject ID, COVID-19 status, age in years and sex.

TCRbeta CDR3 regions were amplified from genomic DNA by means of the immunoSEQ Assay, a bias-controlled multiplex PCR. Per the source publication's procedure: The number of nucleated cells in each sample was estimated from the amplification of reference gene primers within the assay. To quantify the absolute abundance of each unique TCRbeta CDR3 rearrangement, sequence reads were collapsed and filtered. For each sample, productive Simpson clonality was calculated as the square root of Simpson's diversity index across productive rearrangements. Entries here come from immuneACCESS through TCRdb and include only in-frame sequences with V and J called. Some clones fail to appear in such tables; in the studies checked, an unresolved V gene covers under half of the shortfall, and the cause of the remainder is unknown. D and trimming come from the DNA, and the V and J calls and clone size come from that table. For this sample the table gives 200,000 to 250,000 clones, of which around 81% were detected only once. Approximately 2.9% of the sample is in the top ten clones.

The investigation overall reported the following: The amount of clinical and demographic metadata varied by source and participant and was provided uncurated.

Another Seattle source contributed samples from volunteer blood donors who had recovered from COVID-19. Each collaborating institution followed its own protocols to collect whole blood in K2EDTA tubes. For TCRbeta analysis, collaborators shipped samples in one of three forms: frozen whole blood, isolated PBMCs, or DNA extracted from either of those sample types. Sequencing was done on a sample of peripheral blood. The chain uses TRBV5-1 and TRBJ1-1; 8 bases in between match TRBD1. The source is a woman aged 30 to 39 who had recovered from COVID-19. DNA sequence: TGCGCCAGCAGCTTGGCGCAGGGGGCGGGCACTGAAGCTTTCTTT. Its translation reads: CASSLAQGAGTEAFF.